A single sample is the source of the 24 T cell receptor beta chains below, sequenced in a study of blood T cells in healthy people across ages. A second about 7 to 12 cycle PCR used barcoded and J-beta primers. Each CDR3 protein is one row after TCRdb ran MiXCR on the 5' RACE reads. Among about 930,000 distinct CDR3 sequences listed, approximately 32% were seen once. The sample was also reused in another study, on T cells of mothers and their children.

The sequencing sample was made of blood. These receptor sequences come from a woman aged 35 to 49 in good health.

This clonotype was found a few times. A much larger clone is a single base away; this may be a read error. The chain combines TRBV5-1 with TRBJ2-1, with 10 bases aligning to TRBD1. The CDR3 extends over 16 amino acids. Germline assignment: CDR1 SGHRS and CDR2 YFSETQ. The CDR3 nucleotides read TGCTCCAGCAGCCAACGACAGGGGGCGATGGGCAATGAGCAGTTCTTC. It translates to CSSSQRQGAMGNEQFF.

The chain has TRBV5-1 and TRBJ2-1; D is perhaps TRBD1 or TRBD2 (5 bases each). The CDR3 is 14 amino acids. V was cut by 7 bases and J by 4 bases, with 15 bases left in between. Germline CDR1 and CDR2: SGHRS and YFSETQ. CDR3 nucleotides: TGCGCCAGCGAACCCGGGGCAAGTTACAATGAGCAGTTCTTC. Its translation: CASEPGASYNEQFF.

This clonotype was seen ten or more times. The chain joins TRBV7-9 to TRBJ2-7; D is unresolved. There are 13 residues in the CDR3. Trimming took off 7 bases at V and 3 bases at J, with 13 bases between the two ends. Per the germline V gene, CDR1 is SEHNR and CDR2 is FQNEAQ (reference sequence). Here the CDR3 reads CASMSGNDYEQYF. The CDR3 region has the DNA TGTGCCAGCATGTCTGGGAACGACTACGAGCAGTACTTC.

This clonotype was counted many times. V is TRBV5-1 and J is TRBJ1-1; D gene ambiguous. Trimming cost V 0 bases and J 0 bases, with 12 bases left between them. The CDR3 is made up of 16 amino acids. Per the germline V gene, CDR1 is SGHRS and CDR2 is YFSETQ. The CDR3 DNA is TGCGCCAGCAGCTTGGAGACTGTCTTCATGAACACTGAAGCTTTCTTT. Translated: CASSLETVFMNTEAFF. The full variable domain, rest sourced from reference TRBV5-1 and TRBJ1-1, is KAGVTQTPRYLIKTRGQQVTLSCSPISGHRSVSWYQQTPGQGLQFLFEYFSETQRNKGNFPGRFSGRQFSNSRSEMNVSTLELGDSALYLCASSLETVFMNTEAFFGQGTRLTVV.

This chain uses TRBV10-3 with TRBJ1-5; D ambiguous. The V end lost 4 bases, the J end lost 5 bases, and 6 bases lay between the germline ends. The CDR3 runs to 12 residues. Per germline, CDR1 ENHRY and CDR2 SYGVKD. CDR3 region: CAISGEDQPQHF. CDR3 coding DNA: TGTGCCATCAGTGGAGAGGATCAGCCCCAGCATTTT.

Of note for this clonotype: This may come from a read error, since a much larger clone is one base off. This chain links TRBV20-1 with TRBJ2-1; a weak D match, TRBD2 (6 bases). CDR1 and CDR2 (germline): DFQATT, SNEGSKA (reference sequence). V was clipped by 0 bases and J by 13 bases, with 22 bases between them. The CDR3 has 15 amino acids. The CDR3 protein is CSARDRAGTRETQFF. In nucleotides, the CDR3 is TGCAGTGCTAGAGATCGGGCGGGGACGAGGGAGACCCAGTTCTTC.

In this sample, this clonotype turned up many times. The chain uses TRBV6-6 and TRBJ2-7; 12 nucleotides agree with TRBD2. Germline CDR1 reads MNHNY; CDR2 reads SVGAGI (reference sequence). The CDR3 sequence is 13 residues long. V lost 6 bases, J lost 6 bases, and 3 bases stayed unmatched. CDR3 nucleotides: TGTGCCAGCAGCCCGACTAGCGGGGGCGAGCAGTACTTC. This codes for CASSPTSGGEQYF.

This clonotype has more than one count but fewer than ten. The junction departs from the called germline gene at one end, perhaps through a read error. The J gene is TRBJ1-2, the V gene TRBV28, with 11 bases matching TRBD1. This CDR3 has 15 residues. Germline V gene data show CDR1 as MDHEN and CDR2 as SYDVKM. The CDR3 region has the DNA TGTGCCAGCATTTTAGGGGACAGGGGGAACTCTGGCTACACCTTC. Translation gives CASILGDRGNSGYTF.

This clonotype was seen more than once but under ten times. V usage is TRBV28 and J usage is TRBJ2-1; maybe TRBD2 (5 bases). Per germline, CDR1 MDHEN and CDR2 SYDVKM. V was shortened by 3 bases and J by 4 bases, with 10 bases between the two germline ends. This CDR3 contains 14 residues. The CDR3 here is CASSLEAGYNEQFF. Here the CDR3 DNA reads TGTGCCAGCAGTTTGGAGGCAGGATACAATGAGCAGTTCTTC.

This clonotype was seen more than once but under ten times. The chain employs TRBV7-2 and TRBJ1-4; D perhaps matches TRBD1 (5 bases). Per germline, CDR1 SGHTA and CDR2 FQGNSA. V was clipped by 5 bases and J by 7 bases, with 14 bases between them. There are 14 residues in the CDR3. DNA for the CDR3: TGTGCCAGCAGCCGCGGGGGGGTTGGTGAAAAACTGTTTTTT. Its protein is CASSRGGVGEKLFF.

At least ten counts were recorded for this clonotype. The chain recombines TRBV5-6 with TRBJ1-2; D not resolved. Germline assignment: CDR1 SGHDT and CDR2 YYEEEE. This CDR3 contains 13 residues. Trimming cost V 1 base and J 4 bases, with 8 bases left between them. The CDR3 loop is CASSLTGFYGYTF. The DNA of the CDR3 is TGTGCCAGCAGCTTGACGGGGTTCTATGGCTACACCTTC.

This CDR3 reads CASSGASGGFNEQFF. The CDR3 DNA sequence: TGTGCCAGCAGCGGGGCTAGCGGGGGGTTCAATGAGCAGTTCTTC. The chain employs TRBV9 and TRBJ2-1; 11 nucleotides match TRBD2. Germline V gene data show CDR1 as SGDLS and CDR2 as YYNGEE. The CDR3 extends over 15 amino acids. The V segment lost 3 bases and the J segment 6 bases; nucleotides outside the gene matches: 5.

This clonotype was counted between two and nine times. The rearrangement uses TRBV20-1 and TRBJ2-2, with D hard to call. Germline lookup yields CDR1 DFQATT and CDR2 SNEGSKA (reference sequence). There are 14 residues in the CDR3. V was clipped by 6 bases and J by 3 bases, with 14 bases between them. CDR3 nucleotides: TGCAGTGCCCCGACCTGGACGGACACCGGGGAGCTGTTTTTT. This gives the protein CSAPTWTDTGELFF.

This clonotype was counted a few times. This chain connects TRBV6-1 to TRBJ2-1, with TRBD1 matching 8 bases. Germline assignment: CDR1 MNHNS and CDR2 SASEGT. The CDR3 is 14 residues long. V shed 7 bases, J shed 6 bases, and the junction held 8 bases outside the gene matches. CDR3 DNA sequence: TGTGCCAGCAAAGCAACAGGGGGTAGCAATGAGCAGTTCTTC. Residues: CASKATGGSNEQFF.

This clonotype has just a few counts. A read error may explain this, as a much larger clone is one base away. The chain combines TRBV3-1 with TRBJ2-7; no definite D call. This CDR3 has 14 amino acids. Trimming shortened V by 1 base and J by 2 bases, and 9 bases separated the two germline ends. Germline V gene sequence: CDR1 LGHDT, CDR2 YNNKEL (reference sequence). For the CDR3, the DNA is TGTGCCAGCAGCCAAGGGTCGCACCCCTACGAGCAGTACTTC. Its translation is CASSQGSHPYEQYF.

This clonotype was seen only a few times. The genes are TRBV20-1 and TRBJ1-2; the D gene is possibly TRBD1 (5 bases). Germline V gives CDR1 DFQATT, CDR2 SNEGSKA (reference sequence). Trimming removed 3 bases from V and 1 base from J, with 12 bases in between. The CDR3 contains 14 residues. CDR3: CSARWGRVNYGYTF. DNA for the CDR3: TGCAGTGCTAGGTGGGGCAGGGTTAACTATGGCTACACCTTC.

This chain links TRBV18 with TRBJ2-7, with 9 bases lining up with TRBD1. The CDR3 loop spans 17 amino acids. With 4 bases clipped from V and 0 bases from J, the junction kept 10 bases outside the gene matches. Germline CDR1 reads KGHSH; CDR2 reads LQKENI. CDR3 bases: TGTGCCAGCTCACTAAAACAGGGGGCCTTCTCCTCCTACGAGCAGTACTTC. Translating it yields CASSLKQGAFSSYEQYF.

About this clonotype itself: Germline and junction disagree at one end, which may indicate a read error. The chain employs TRBV5-1 and TRBJ2-7; D gene uncertain. The CDR3 has 13 amino acids. The germline CDR1 and CDR2 sequences are SGHRS and YFSETQ. The CDR3 coding sequence is TGCGCCGGCAGCTTATCATCCTCCTACGAGCGGTACTTC. Translation: CAGSLSSSYERYF.

CDR3 coding DNA: TGTGCCAGCAGTGTTGCCGGGACACTGAACACTGAAGCTTTCTTT. It translates to CASSVAGTLNTEAFF. The chain uses TRBV6-1 and TRBJ1-1; TRBD1 might be the D (6 bases). V lost 4 bases and J lost 0, with 12 bases in between. This CDR3 is built from 15 residues. Germline values: CDR1 MNHNS, CDR2 SASEGT.

The chain joins TRBV7-2 to TRBJ1-3; a possible D gene is TRBD1 (6 bases). CDR1 is SGHTA, CDR2 FQGNSA, per germline. The ends were cut back, 5 bases at V and 0 bases at J, with 11 bases in the middle. CDR3 size: 15 residues. The CDR3 DNA is TGTGCCAGCAGCCTCACAGGGATCTCTGGAAACACCATATATTTT. The encoded protein is CASSLTGISGNTIYF.

V usage is TRBV20-1 and J usage is TRBJ1-1; tentative D call: TRBD1 (5 bases). The germline CDR1 and CDR2 sequences are DFQATT and SNEGSKA (reference sequence). The CDR3 loop spans 15 amino acids. The V and J ends lost 2 bases and 3 bases respectively, with 16 bases between them. CDR3 in amino acids: CSARSRTGGDTEAFF. CDR3 nucleotide sequence: TGCAGTGCTAGATCAAGGACGGGGGGAGACACTGAAGCTTTCTTT.

The J gene is TRBJ2-5, the V gene TRBV10-3, with D uncertain. Per germline, CDR1 ENHRY and CDR2 SYGVKD. V was clipped by 6 bases and J by 4 bases, with 9 bases between them. The CDR3 runs 12 residues. The CDR3 region is CAIRAQSETQYF. In nucleotides, the CDR3 is TGTGCCATCAGGGCGCAGTCAGAGACCCAGTACTTC.

This clonotype was seen ten or more times. J is TRBJ2-5 and V is TRBV28; D possibly matches TRBD1 or TRBD2 (6 bases each). Germline V CDR1 and CDR2: MDHEN, SYDVKM. V was clipped by 1 base and J by 4 bases, with 10 bases between them. CDR3 length: 14 residues. The CDR3 loop is CASSLYREVETQYF. The CDR3 region has the DNA TGTGCCAGCAGTTTATACAGGGAGGTAGAGACCCAGTACTTC.

This clonotype was observed a few times. The J gene is TRBJ1-2, the V gene TRBV9; D possibly corresponds to TRBD1 (6 bases). The V end was cut by 6 bases, the J end by 8 bases, with 17 bases between. This CDR3 region has 13 residues. Germline CDR1 reads SGDLS; CDR2 reads YYNGEE. The CDR3 DNA reads TGTGCCAGCAATTTAGGGGGGCCCTACGGCTACACCTTC. Translating it yields CASNLGGPYGYTF.